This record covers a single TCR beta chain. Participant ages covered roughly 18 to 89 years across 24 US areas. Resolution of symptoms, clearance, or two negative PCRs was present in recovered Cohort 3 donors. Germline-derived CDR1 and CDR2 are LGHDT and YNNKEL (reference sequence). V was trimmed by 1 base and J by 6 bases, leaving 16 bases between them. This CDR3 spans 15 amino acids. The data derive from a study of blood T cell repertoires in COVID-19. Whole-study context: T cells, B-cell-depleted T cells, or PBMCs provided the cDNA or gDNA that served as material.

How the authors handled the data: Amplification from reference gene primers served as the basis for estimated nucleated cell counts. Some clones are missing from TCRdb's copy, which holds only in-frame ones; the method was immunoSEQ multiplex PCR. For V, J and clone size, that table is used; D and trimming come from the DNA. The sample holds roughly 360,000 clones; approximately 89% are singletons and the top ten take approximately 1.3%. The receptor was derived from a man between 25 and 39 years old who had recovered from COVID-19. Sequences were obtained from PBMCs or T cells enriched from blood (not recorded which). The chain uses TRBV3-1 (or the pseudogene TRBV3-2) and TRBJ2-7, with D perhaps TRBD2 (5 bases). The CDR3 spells CASSQAYGVGVEQYF. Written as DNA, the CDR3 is TGTGCCAGCAGCCAAGCGTACGGGGTTGGGGTCGAGCAGTACTTC.